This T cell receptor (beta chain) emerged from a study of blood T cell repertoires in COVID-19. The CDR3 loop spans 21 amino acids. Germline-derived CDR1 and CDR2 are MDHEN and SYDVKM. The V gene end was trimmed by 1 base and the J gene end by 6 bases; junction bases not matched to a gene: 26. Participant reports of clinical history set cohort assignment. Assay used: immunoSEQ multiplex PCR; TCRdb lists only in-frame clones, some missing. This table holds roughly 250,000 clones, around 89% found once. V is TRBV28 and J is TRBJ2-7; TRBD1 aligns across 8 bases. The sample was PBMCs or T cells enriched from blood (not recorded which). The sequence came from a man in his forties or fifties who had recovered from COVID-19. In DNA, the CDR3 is TGTGCCAGCAGTTTATCTGTGGGGGTGCTTCCCGACAGGGGCCCGCGAGGCGAGCAGTACTTC. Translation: CASSLSVGVLPDRGPRGEQYF.